This is a list of T cell receptor beta chains from one sample in a study of monozygotic twins with inflammatory bowel disease. Using the 5' RACE reads, TCRdb records one entry per CDR3 protein without DNA. This sample's table has 400,000 or so distinct CDR3 sequences. The sequenced material came from blood. Receptors originate from a human donor with ulcerative colitis or Crohn's disease, or a healthy co-twin of an affected twin (not recorded which). Each CDR3 is given with its conserved first and last residue. Fields, in order: J gene, V gene, CDR3 protein.

TRBJ2-7,TRBV19,CASRPDRGYEQYF
TRBJ2-1,TRBV9,CASSVTGGEQFF
TRBJ2-7,TRBV20-1,CSARDSYEQYF
TRBJ2-5,TRBV4-1,CASSQDNRAETQYF
TRBJ2-1,TRBV2,CASSLTTEPRLGGWNEQFF
TRBJ2-2,TRBV30,CAWSVIGAGELFF
TRBJ2-7,TRBV27,CASSLSAFGGYEQYF
TRBJ1-1,TRBV5-1,CASSLTGKSTEAFF
TRBJ2-5,TRBV3-1,CASSLRTSGARETQYF
TRBJ1-1,TRBV7-2,CASSRGGTEAFF